One T cell receptor (beta chain) is described in this entry. The V gene's germline CDR1 is SGHRS and CDR2 YFSETQ. The CDR3 spans 13 residues. Trimming removed 3 bases at V and 8 bases at J, with 13 bases between. As handled by the study authors: Amplified reference gene primers provided the basis for estimating nucleated cell counts. Assay: immunoSEQ multiplex PCR; the TCRdb copy retains only in-frame clones and omits some. Clone size and the V and J calls come from that table; the DNA yielded D and trimming. The data contain roughly 150,000 clones, approximately 90% of them seen just once; the ten biggest clones take up about 4.7%. The data were taken from a study of blood T cell repertoires in COVID-19. Overall study context: The samples span acute and convalescent COVID-19 from the United States, Italy and Spain. Nucleic acid was either cDNA or gDNA, and it came from T cells, B-cell-depleted T cells, or PBMCs.

The sequenced sample consisted of peripheral blood. The chain couples TRBV5-1 to TRBJ2-3; D is possibly TRBD2 (6 bases). This TCR derives from a human donor in a cohort sampled during active COVID-19. The CDR3 protein is CASSSDVLATQYF. CDR3 DNA: TGCGCCAGCAGCTCGGATGTACTAGCTACGCAGTATTTT.